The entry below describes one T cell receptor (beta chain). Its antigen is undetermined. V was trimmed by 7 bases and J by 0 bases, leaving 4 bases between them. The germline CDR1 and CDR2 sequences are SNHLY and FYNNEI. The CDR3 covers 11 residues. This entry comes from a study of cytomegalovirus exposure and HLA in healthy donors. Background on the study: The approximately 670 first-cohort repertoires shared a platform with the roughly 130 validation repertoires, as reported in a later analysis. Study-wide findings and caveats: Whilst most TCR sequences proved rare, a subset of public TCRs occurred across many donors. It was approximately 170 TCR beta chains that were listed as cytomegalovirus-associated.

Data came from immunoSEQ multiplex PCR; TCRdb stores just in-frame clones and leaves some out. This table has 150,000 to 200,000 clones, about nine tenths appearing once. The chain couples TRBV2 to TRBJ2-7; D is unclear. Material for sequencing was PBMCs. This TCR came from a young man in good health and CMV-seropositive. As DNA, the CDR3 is TGTGCCAGCACGAGCTCCTACGAGCAGTACTTC. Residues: CASTSSYEQYF.